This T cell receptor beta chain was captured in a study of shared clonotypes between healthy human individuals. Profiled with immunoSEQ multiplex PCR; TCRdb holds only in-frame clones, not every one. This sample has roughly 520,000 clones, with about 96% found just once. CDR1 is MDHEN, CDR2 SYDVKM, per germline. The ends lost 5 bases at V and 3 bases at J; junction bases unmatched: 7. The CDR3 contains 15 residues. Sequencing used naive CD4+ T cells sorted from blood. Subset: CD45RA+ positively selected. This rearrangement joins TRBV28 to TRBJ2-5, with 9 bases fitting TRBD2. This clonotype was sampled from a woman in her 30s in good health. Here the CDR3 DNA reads TGTGCCAGCAGTGAGGCTAGCGGGACTAAAGAGACCCAGTACTTC. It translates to CASSEASGTKETQYF.